This T cell receptor beta chain derives from a study of identical twins. CDR1 and CDR2 (germline): SGHRS, YFSETQ. This CDR3 is built from 11 residues. One entry per CDR3 protein, called by TCRdb with MiXCR from the 5' RACE reads. The sample lists around 220,000 distinct CDR3 sequences; roughly 13% were seen once. Ten or more counts support this clonotype. A junction boundary mismatches the germline segment, possibly from a read error. Sequences were obtained from memory (CD45RO+) T cells sorted from blood. The chain uses TRBV5-1 and TRBJ2-7; D not resolved. The source is a young woman in good health. The CDR3 bases are TGTGCCAGCAGCTTAGGCTACGAGCAGTACTTC. Translating it yields CASSLGYEQYF.